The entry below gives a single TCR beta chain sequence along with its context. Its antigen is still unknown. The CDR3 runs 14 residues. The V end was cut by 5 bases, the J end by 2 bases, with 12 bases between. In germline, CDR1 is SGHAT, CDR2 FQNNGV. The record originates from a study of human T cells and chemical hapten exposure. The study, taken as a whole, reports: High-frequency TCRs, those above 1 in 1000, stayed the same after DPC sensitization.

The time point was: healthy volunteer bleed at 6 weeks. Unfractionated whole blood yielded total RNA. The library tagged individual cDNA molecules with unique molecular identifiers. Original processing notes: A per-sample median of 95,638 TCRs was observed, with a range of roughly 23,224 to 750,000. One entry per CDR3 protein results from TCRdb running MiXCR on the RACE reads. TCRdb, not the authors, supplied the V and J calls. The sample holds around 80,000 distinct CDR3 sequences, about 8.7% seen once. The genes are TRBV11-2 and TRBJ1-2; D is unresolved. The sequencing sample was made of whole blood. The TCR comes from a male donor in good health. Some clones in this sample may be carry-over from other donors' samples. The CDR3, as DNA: TGTGCCAGCAGCCCAACGACGGGCAACTATGGCTACACCTTC. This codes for CASSPTTGNYGYTF.